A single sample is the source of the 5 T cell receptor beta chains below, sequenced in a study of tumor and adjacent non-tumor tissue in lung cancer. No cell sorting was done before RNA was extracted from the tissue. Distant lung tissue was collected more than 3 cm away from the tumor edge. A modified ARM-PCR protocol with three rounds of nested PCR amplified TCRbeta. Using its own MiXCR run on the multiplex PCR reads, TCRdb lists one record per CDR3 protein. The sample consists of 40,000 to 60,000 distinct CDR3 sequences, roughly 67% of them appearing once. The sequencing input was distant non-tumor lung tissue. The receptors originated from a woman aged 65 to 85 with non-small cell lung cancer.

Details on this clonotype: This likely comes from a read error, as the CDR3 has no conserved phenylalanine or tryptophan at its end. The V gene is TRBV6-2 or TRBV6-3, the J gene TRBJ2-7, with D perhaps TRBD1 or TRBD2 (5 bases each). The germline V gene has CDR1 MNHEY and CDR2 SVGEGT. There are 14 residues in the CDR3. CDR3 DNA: TGTACCAGCTCGGGGCCAGGACCGTCCTACGAGCAGTACCTC. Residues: CTSSGPGPSYEQYL.

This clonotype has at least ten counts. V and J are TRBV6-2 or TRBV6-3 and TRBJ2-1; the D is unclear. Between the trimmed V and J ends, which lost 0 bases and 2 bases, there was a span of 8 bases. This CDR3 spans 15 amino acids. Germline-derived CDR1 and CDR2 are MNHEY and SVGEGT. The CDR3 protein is CASSYSGQTYNEQFF. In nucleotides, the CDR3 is TGTGCCAGCAGTTACTCTGGCCAAACCTACAATGAGCAGTTCTTC.

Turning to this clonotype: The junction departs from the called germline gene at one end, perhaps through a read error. This CDR3 is CANSRHSSGSYNEQFF. The CDR3 region has the DNA TGCGCCAACAGCCGTCATTCTAGTGGGAGTTACAATGAGCAGTTCTTC. The genes are TRBV4-1 and TRBJ2-1, with D possibly being TRBD2 (5 bases). The CDR3 covers 16 residues. Germline loops: CDR1 MGHRA, CDR2 YSYEKL.

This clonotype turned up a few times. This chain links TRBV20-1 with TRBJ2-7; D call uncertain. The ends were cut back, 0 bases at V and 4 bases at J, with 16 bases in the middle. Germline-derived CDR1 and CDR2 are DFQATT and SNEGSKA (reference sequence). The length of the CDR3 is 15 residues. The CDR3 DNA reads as TGCAGTGCTAGAGACCCCTACTCCGAGCTTTACGAGCAGTACTTC. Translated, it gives CSARDPYSELYEQYF.

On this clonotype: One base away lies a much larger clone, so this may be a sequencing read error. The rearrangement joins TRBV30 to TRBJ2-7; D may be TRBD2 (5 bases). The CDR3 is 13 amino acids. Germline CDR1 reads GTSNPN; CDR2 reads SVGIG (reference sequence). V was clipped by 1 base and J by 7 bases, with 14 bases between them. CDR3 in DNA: TGTGCCTGGAGTGGGCAGAGGGTGAGAGAGCAGTACTTC. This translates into CAWSGQRVREQYF.